This T cell receptor (beta chain) was observed in a study of T cell responses to AZD1222 COVID-19 vaccine. Regarding the study as a whole: Baseline serostatus was positive in only six AZD1222 recipients.

J was trimmed by 6 bases and V by 2 bases; bases with no gene match: 10. Looked up from germline, CDR1 is SGHTA and CDR2 is FQGTGA. The CDR3 spans 16 residues. About this clone itself: Its antigen is unknown.

Assay: immunoSEQ multiplex PCR; the TCRdb copy retains only in-frame clones and omits some. The sample includes about 180,000 clones, 70% to 90% seen only once; the top ten take 11%. Source: peripheral blood, taken 28 days after the second AZD1222 dose. The V gene is TRBV7-3, the J gene TRBJ2-1, with TRBD1 identical over 7 bases. The receptor was isolated from an adult who received the AZD1222 COVID-19 vaccine. CDR3 DNA sequence: TGTGCCAGCAGCTTAGGTGGGGGACAGTTTAGCAATGAGCAGTTCTTC. It encodes CASSLGGGQFSNEQFF.